The TCR beta chain under discussion was sequenced for a study of response to subunit inactivated influenza vaccine. TCRdb redid the calling of the RT-PCR reads with MiXCR, one entry per CDR3 protein. This sample yields about 170,000 distinct CDR3 sequences, of which roughly 10% are seen a single time; approximately 39% belongs to the top ten. V dropped 5 bases and J dropped 3; count of bases not matched to a gene: 8. CDR3 length: 16 amino acids. From germline, CDR1 is SGHTA and CDR2 FQGTGA. This clonotype showed up just a few times. The material was CD8+ T cells sorted from PBMCs, obtained 23 to 25 months after vaccination. The chain links TRBV7-3 to TRBJ2-1; TRBD1 agrees at 9 bases. This TCR came from a man aged 50-75 years who received an inactivated influenza vaccine. CDR3 coding DNA: TGTGCCAGCAGCCGCGCCGGGACAGGGCGCTACAATGAGCAGTTCTTC. Translation: CASSRAGTGRYNEQFF.